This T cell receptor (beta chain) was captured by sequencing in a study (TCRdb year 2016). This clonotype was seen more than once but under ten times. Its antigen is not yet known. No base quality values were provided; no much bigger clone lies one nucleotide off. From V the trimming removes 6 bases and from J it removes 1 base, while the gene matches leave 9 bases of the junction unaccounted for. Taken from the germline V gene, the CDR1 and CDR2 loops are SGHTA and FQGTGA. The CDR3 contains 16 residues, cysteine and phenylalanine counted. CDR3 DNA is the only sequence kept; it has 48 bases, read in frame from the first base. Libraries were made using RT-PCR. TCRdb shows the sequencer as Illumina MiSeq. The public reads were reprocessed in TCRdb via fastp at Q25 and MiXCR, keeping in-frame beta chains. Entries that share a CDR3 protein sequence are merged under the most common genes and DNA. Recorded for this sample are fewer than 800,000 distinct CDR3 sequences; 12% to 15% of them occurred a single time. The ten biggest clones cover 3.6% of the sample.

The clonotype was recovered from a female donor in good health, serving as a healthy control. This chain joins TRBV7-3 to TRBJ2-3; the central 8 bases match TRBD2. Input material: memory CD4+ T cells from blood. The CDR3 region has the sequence CASSLHGGAGTDTQYF. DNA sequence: TGTGCCAGCAGTTTACACGGGGGGGCCGGCACAGATACGCAGTATTTT.